This paragraph reports one TCR beta chain. Its matching antigen is unknown. The germline V and J ends were trimmed by 2 bases and 5 bases, with 12 bases remaining between them. This CDR3 region has 14 residues. In germline, CDR1 is MGHRA, CDR2 YSYEKL. The data were produced by immunoSEQ multiplex PCR, yet TCRdb's version contains in-frame clones alone and is incomplete. Among over 70,000 clones listed, around 87% were seen once. This entry belongs to a study of graft-versus-host responses after intestinal transplantation. Study-wide context: Transplants were multivisceral, liver-intestinal, or isolated intestinal.

Sequencing was performed on unstimulated CD8+ T cells sorted from spleen or lymph node cells, taken before transplant. The gene calls are TRBV4-1 and TRBJ1-1; TRBD1 might be the D (6 bases). This TCR was recovered from a human donor who was the organ donor for an intestinal transplant. CDR3 sequence: CASSQLEGGTEAFF. The CDR3 DNA follows: TGCGCCAGCAGCCAACTAGAGGGGGGGACTGAAGCTTTCTTT.